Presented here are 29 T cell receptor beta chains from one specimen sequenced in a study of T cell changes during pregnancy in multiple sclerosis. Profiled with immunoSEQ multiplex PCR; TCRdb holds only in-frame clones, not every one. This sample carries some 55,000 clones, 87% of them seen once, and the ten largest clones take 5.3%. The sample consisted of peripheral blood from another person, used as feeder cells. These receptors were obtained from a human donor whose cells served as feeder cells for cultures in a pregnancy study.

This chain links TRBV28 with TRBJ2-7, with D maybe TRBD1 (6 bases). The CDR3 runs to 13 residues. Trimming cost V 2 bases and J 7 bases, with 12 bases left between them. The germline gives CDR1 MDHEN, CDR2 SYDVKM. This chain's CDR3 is CASSLRQAREQYF. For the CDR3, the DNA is TGTGCCAGCAGTTTACGACAGGCGAGGGAGCAGTACTTC.

As DNA, the CDR3 is TGTGCCAGCAGCACTCTAGCGGGGGGCACAGATACGCAGTATTTT. Protein sequence: CASSTLAGGTDTQYF. The rearrangement links TRBV11-2 to TRBJ2-3; 10 nucleotides align to TRBD2. The CDR3 totals 15 residues. V was pared by 5 bases and J by 1 base, with 3 bases of the junction left unmatched. The germline CDR1 and CDR2 sequences are SGHAT and FQNNGV.

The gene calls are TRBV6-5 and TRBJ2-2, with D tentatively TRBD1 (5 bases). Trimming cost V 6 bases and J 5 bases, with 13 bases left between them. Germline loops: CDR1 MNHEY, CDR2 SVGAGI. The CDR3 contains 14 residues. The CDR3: CASSFDRVTGELFF. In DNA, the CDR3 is TGTGCCAGCAGCTTCGACAGAGTAACCGGGGAGCTGTTTTTT.

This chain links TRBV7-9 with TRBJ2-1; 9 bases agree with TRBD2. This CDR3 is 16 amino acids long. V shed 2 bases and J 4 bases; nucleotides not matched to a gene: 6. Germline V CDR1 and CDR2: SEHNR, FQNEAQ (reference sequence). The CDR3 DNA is TGTGCCAGCAGCTTAACTCTAGCGGGGACTTACAATGAGCAGTTCTTC. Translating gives CASSLTLAGTYNEQFF.

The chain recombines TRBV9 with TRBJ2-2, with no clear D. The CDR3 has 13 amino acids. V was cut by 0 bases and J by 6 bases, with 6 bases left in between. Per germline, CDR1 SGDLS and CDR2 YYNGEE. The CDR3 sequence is CASSVGGPGELFF. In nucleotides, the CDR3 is TGTGCCAGCAGCGTAGGAGGTCCCGGGGAGCTGTTTTTT.

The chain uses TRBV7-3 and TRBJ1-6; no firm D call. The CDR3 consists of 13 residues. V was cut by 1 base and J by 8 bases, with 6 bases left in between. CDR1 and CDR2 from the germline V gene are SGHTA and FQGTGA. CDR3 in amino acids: CASSLNQDSPLHF. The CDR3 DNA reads TGTGCCAGCAGCTTAAACCAGGATTCACCCCTCCACTTT.

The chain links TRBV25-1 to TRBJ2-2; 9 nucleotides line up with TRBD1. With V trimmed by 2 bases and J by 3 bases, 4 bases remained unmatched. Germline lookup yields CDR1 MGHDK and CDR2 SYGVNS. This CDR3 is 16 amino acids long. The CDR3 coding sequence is TGTGCCAGCAGTGAAGGGACAGGGTTGTACACCGGGGAGCTGTTTTTT. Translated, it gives CASSEGTGLYTGELFF.

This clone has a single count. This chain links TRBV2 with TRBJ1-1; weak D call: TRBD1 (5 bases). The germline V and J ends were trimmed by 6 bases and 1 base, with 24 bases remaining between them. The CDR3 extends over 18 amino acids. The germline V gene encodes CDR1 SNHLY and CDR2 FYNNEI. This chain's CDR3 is CASSLNRQTPNPNTEAFF. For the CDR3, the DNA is TGTGCCAGCAGCCTAAATAGACAGACTCCAAATCCGAACACTGAAGCTTTCTTT.

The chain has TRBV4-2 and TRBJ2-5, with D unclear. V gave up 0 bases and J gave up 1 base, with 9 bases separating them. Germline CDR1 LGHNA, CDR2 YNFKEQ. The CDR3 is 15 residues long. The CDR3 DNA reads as TGTGCCAGCAGCCAAGATCTACGGCGCCAAGAGACCCAGTACTTC. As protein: CASSQDLRRQETQYF.

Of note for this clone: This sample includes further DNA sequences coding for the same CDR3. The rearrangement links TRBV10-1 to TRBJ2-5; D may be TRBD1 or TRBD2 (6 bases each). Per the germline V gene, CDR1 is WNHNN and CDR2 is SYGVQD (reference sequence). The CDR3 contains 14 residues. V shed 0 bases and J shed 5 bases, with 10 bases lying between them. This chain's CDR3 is CASSESGGQETQYF. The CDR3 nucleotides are TGCGCCAGCAGTGAGTCTGGGGGGCAGGAGACCCAGTACTTC.

For the CDR3, the DNA is TGTGCCAGCAGGGGGGAGCGGGGGCAAACCTACGAGCAGTACTTC. The encoded protein is CASRGERGQTYEQYF. The V and J genes are TRBV6-1 and TRBJ2-7; 8 nucleotides match TRBD2. The CDR3 contains 15 residues. Germline-derived CDR1 and CDR2 are MNHNS and SASEGT. Germline trimming cut 6 bases from V and 2 bases from J; bases unmatched to any gene: 9.

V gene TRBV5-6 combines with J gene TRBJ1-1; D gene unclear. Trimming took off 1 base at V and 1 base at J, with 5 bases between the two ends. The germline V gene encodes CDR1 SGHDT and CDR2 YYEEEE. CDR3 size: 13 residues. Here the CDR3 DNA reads TGTGCCAGCAGCTTGTTCCCGAACACTGAAGCTTTCTTT. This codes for CASSLFPNTEAFF.

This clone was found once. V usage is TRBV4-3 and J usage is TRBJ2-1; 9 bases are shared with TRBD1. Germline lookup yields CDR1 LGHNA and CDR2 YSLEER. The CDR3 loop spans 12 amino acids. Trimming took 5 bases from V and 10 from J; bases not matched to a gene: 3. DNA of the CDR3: TGCGCCAGCAGCTTGGACAGGGGCGAGCAGTTCTTC. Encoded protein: CASSLDRGEQFF.

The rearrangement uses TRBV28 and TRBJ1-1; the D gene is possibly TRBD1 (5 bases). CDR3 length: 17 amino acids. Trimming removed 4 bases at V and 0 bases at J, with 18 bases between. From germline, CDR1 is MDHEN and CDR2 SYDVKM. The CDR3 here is CASSSPGEGTLNTEAFF. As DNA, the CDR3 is TGTGCCAGCAGTTCTCCGGGGGAGGGGACCCTGAACACTGAAGCTTTCTTT. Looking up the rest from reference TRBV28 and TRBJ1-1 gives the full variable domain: DVKVTQSSRYLVKRTGEKVFLECVQDMDHENMFWYRQDPGLGLRLIYFSYDVKMKEKGDIPEGYSVSREKKERFSLILESASTNQTSMYLCASSSPGEGTLNTEAFFGQGTRLTVV.

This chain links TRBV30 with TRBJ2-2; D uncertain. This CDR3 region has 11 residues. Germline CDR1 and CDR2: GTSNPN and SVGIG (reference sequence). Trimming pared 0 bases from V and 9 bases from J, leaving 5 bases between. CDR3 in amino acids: CAWSVSRELFF. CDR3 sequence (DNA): TGTGCCTGGAGTGTATCCCGGGAGCTGTTTTTT.

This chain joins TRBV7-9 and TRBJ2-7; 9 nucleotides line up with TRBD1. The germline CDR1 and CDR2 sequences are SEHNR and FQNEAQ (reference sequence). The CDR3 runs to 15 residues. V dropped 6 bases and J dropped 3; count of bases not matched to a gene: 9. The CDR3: CASSLPGQGGYEQYF. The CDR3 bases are TGTGCCAGCAGTTTACCGGGACAGGGTGGCTACGAGCAGTACTTC.

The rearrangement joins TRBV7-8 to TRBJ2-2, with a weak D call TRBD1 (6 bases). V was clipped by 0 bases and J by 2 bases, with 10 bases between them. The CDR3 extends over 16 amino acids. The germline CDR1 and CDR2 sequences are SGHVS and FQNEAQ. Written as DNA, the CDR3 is TGTGCCAGCAGCTTAGCGTGGACAGTAAACACCGGGGAGCTGTTTTTT. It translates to CASSLAWTVNTGELFF.

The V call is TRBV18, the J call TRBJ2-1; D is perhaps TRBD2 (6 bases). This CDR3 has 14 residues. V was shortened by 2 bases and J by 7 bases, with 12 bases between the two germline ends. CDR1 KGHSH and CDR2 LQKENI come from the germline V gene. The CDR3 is CASSPGGGVNEQFF. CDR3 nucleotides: TGTGCCAGCTCACCAGGTGGAGGGGTAAATGAGCAGTTCTTC.

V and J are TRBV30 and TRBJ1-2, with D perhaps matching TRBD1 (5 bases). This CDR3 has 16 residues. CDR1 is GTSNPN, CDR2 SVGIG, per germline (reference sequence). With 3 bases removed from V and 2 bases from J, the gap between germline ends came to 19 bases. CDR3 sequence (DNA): TGTGCCTGGAGAAGGGGCAGAACGAACCAGAACTATGGCTACACCTTC. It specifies CAWRRGRTNQNYGYTF. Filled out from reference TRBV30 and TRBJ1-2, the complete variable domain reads SQTIHQWPATLVQPVGSPLSLECTVEGTSNPNLYWYRQAAGRGLQLLFYSVGIGQISSEVPQNLSASRPQDRQFILSSKKLLLSDSGFYLCAWRRGRTNQNYGYTFGSGTRLTVV.

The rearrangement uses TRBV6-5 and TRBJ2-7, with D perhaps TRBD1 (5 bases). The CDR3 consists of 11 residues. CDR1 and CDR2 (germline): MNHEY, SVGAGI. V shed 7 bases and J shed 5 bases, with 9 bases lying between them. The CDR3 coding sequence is TGTGCCAGCAAGACGACAGACGAGCAGTACTTC. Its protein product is CASKTTDEQYF.

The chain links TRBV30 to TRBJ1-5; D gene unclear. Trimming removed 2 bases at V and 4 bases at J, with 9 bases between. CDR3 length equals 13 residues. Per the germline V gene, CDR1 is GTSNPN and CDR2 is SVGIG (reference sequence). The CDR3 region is CAWSYEGNQPQHF. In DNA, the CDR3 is TGTGCCTGGAGTTATGAAGGGAATCAGCCCCAGCATTTT.

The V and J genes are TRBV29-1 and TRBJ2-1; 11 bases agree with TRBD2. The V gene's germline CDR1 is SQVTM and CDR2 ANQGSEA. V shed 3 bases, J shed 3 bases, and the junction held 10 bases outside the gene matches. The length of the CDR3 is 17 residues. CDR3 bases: TGCAGCGTTGACTCTCTAGCGGGAGGCCAGGGCTACAATGAGCAGTTCTTC. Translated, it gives CSVDSLAGGQGYNEQFF.

The CDR3 region has the DNA TGTGCCAGCAGCCCGGCTGGCAGGGTCAACTATGGCTACACCTTC. Amino acid sequence: CASSPAGRVNYGYTF. V and J are TRBV7-2 and TRBJ1-2, with D possibly matching TRBD1 (5 bases). CDR1 is SGHTA and CDR2 is FQGNSA in the germline V gene. The CDR3 spans 15 residues. V was clipped by 5 bases and J by 2 bases, with 15 bases between them.

CDR3 nucleotides: TGTGCCAGCAGCATCTCCGGGACTAGCGGGAGCAAGGATGAGCAGTTCTTC. Translating it yields CASSISGTSGSKDEQFF. The chain recombines TRBV7-6 with TRBJ2-1, with 14 bases matching TRBD2. V was clipped by 5 bases and J by 8 bases; unmatched bases: 11. CDR3 size: 17 residues. The germline gives CDR1 SGHVS, CDR2 FNYEAQ.

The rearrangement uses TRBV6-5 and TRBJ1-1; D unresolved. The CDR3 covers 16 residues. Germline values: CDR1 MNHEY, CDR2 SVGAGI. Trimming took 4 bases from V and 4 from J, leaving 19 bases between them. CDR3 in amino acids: CASSSTDVAQLTEAFF. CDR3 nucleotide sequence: TGTGCCAGCAGTTCCACAGACGTGGCGCAGCTCACTGAAGCTTTCTTT.

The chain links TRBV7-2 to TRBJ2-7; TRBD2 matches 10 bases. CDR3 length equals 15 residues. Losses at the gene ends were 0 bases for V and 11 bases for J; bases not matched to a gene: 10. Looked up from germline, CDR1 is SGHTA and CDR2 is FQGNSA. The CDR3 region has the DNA TGTGCCAGCAGCTTAGCGCTAGCGGGGGCGGAGATGGAGTACTTC. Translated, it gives CASSLALAGAEMEYF.

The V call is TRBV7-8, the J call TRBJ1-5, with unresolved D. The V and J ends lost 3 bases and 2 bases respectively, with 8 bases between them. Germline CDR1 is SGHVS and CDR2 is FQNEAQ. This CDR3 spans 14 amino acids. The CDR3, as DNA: TGTGCCAGCAGCTTGAGAGGTGGCAATCAGCCCCAGCATTTT. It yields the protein CASSLRGGNQPQHF.

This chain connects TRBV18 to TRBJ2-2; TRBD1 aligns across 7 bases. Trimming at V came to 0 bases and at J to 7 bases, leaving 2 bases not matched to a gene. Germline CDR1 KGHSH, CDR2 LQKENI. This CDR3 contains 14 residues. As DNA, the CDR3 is TGTGCCAGCTCACCACCGACAGGGAGCGGGGAGCTGTTTTTT. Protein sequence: CASSPPTGSGELFF. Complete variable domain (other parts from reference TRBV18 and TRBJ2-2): NAGVMQNPRHLVRRRGQEARLRCSPMKGHSHVYWYRQLPEEGLKFMVYLQKENIIDESGMPKERFSAEFPKEGPSILRIQQVVRGDSAAYFCASSPPTGSGELFFGEGSRLTVL.

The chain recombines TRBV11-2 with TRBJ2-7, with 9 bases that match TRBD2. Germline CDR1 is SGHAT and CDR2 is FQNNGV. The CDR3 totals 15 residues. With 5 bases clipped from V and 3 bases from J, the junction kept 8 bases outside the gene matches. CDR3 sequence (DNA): TGTGCCAGCAGCGGGACCGGGACTAGCTTCTACGAGCAGTACTTC. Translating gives CASSGTGTSFYEQYF. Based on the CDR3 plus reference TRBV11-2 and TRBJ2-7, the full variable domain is EAGVAQSPRYKIIEKRQSVAFWCNPISGHATLYWYQQILGQGPKLLIQFQNNGVVDDSQLPKDRFSAERLKGVDSTLKIQPAKLEDSAVYLCASSGTGTSFYEQYFGPGTRLTVT.